The rows below give T cell receptor beta chains drawn from one sample of a study of T cells expressing NK-cell markers. TCRdb reworked the 5' RACE reads into one entry per CDR3 protein, no DNA. The table counts some 500,000 distinct CDR3 sequences; roughly 1.4% lies in the top ten. Sequencing used blood T cells: a sorted CD56 or NKG2C T cell subset, CD4+ or CD8+ T cells, or bulk PBMC T cells (not recorded which). These receptors all come from a woman in her forties or fifties in good health. The CDR3 runs from the conserved cysteine through the conserved F or W.

J gene,V gene,CDR3 protein
TRBJ2-7,TRBV20-1,CSARDGGRPAYEQYF
TRBJ2-2,TRBV24-1,CATSSPGNGGELFF
TRBJ2-5,TRBV5-1,CASSPTSAETQYF
TRBJ2-3,TRBV5-1,CASSHRRQGGTDTQYF
TRBJ1-1,TRBV7-9,CASSLILGRMNTEAFF
TRBJ2-1,TRBV5-6,CASSLWGSDEQFF
TRBJ2-1,TRBV7-9,CASSLVGGGGQFF
TRBJ2-1,TRBV29-1,CSVDNERINEQFF
TRBJ2-7,TRBV27,CASRRDRVSPSYEQYF
TRBJ2-1,TRBV20-1,CSASQADEQFF
TRBJ1-1,TRBV10-3,CASADNTEAFF
TRBJ2-3,TRBV20-1,CSARETASPGDTQYF
TRBJ2-7,TRBV10-3,CASARGSYEQYF
TRBJ2-1,TRBV20-1,CSAIRTGLPLTNEQFF
TRBJ2-1,TRBV6-5,CASSSRDRGDEQFF
TRBJ2-2,TRBV27,CASSLSPPSYTGELFF
TRBJ2-6,TRBV3-1,CASSYGANVLTF
TRBJ1-2,TRBV11-2,CASSFRGADGYGYTF
TRBJ2-7,TRBV5-1,CASSPTEITSYEQYF
TRBJ2-3,TRBV27,CASSLRSWVAGDPEDTQYF
TRBJ2-5,TRBV2,CASNRAYETQYF
TRBJ2-1,TRBV5-1,CASSLGNINEQFF
TRBJ2-7,TRBV5-1,CASRGLQGKSYEQYF
TRBJ1-5,TRBV6-1,CASSDRAPSQPQHF
TRBJ2-1,TRBV12-5,CASGAGTSGVGSYNEQFF
TRBJ2-7,TRBV7-2,CASSPPMGEQYF
TRBJ1-6,TRBV4-1,CASTREGDSPLHF
TRBJ2-6,TRBV6-5,CASSYFQTAGANVLTF
TRBJ2-5,TRBV7-8,CASSSRWGIRETQYF
TRBJ2-7,TRBV12-3/TRBV12-4,CASSLAPGHIYEQYF
TRBJ2-3,TRBV6-5,CASSYASGEDTQYF
TRBJ1-1,TRBV10-3,CAISGPRDRVMNTEAFF
TRBJ2-1,TRBV6-1,CASSEGPSEQFF
TRBJ2-5,TRBV7-2,CASSPSGSIKTQYF
TRBJ1-3,TRBV4-2,CASSQDWKIGPSGNTIYF
TRBJ1-2,TRBV12-3/TRBV12-4,CASSFLHGTDRYYGYTF
TRBJ1-3,TRBV7-9,CASSPTTGFGNTIYF
TRBJ2-7,TRBV7-8,CASSLRLAGMGQYF
TRBJ1-1,TRBV12-3/TRBV12-4,CASSNWDLGNTEAFF
TRBJ1-2,TRBV15,CATSMLGVAGYTF
TRBJ1-2,TRBV6-5,CASSPTPRYGYTF
TRBJ1-5,TRBV24-1,CATSGQGIQPQHF
TRBJ1-1,TRBV7-9,CASSTPGQNTEAFF
TRBJ1-5,TRBV19,CASTRTGNQPQHF
TRBJ1-4,TRBV12-3/TRBV12-4,CASSLSQRSEKLFF
TRBJ2-5,TRBV5-1,CASSLISGLKETQYF
TRBJ2-2,TRBV7-3,CASSLRASGSFTGELFF
TRBJ2-1,TRBV6-5,CASSYSGTSGSFEFF
TRBJ2-1,TRBV11-1,CASSQSSEGREQFF
TRBJ2-7,TRBV13,CASSFYPFRDEILEQYF
TRBJ2-2,TRBV6-5,CATRLTANTGELFF
TRBJ1-3,TRBV6-1,CASSEAPLYTIYF